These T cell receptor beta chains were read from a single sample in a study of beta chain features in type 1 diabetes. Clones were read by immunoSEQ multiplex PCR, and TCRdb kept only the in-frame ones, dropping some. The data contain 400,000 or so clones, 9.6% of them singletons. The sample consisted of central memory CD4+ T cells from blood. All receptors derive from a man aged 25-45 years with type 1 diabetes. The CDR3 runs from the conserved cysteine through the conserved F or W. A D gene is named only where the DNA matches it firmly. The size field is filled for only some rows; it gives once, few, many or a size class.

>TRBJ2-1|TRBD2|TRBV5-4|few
CATRARLAGLDEQFF
TGTGCCACCCGAGCTCGGCTAGCGGGACTGGATGAGCAGTTCTTC
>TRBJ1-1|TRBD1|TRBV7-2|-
CASSQSPGGVGNTEAFF
TGCGCCAGCAGTCAATCGCCAGGGGGCGTCGGGAACACTGAAGCTTTCTTT
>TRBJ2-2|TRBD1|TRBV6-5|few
CASRQDATGSGELFF
TGTGCCAGCAGGCAGGACGCGACAGGGTCCGGGGAGCTGTTTTTT
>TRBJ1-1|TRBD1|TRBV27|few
CASSFGTDLDTEAFF
TGTGCCAGCAGCTTTGGGACAGACCTTGACACTGAAGCTTTCTTT
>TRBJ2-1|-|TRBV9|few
CASSVGTLPYNEQFF
TGTGCCAGCAGCGTCGGTACACTACCTTACAATGAGCAGTTCTTC
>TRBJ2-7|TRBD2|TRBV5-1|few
CASSSGLAGVHEQYF
TGCGCCAGCAGCTCCGGACTAGCGGGAGTCCACGAGCAGTACTTC
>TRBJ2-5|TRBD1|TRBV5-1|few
CASSLGGQALHTQYF
TGCGCCAGCAGCTTGGGAGGACAGGCTCTTCATACCCAGTACTTC
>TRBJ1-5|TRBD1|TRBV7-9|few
CASSPGTADNQPQHF
TGTGCCAGCAGCCCAGGGACAGCCGATAATCAGCCCCAGCATTTT
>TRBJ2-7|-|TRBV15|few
CATSRVTGPYEQYF
TGTGCCACCAGCAGAGTGACCGGGCCCTACGAGCAGTACTTC
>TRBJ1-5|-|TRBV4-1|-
CASSRTRGGVSNQPQHF
TGCGCCAGCAGCCGCACCCGAGGGGGGGTTAGCAATCAGCCCCAGCATTTT
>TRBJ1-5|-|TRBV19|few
CASSMSTTKGPQHF
TGTGCCAGTAGTATGTCGACAACAAAGGGGCCCCAGCATTTT
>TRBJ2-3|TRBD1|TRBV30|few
CAWSTGGDTQYF
TGTGCCTGGAGTACAGGGGGAGATACGCAGTATTTT
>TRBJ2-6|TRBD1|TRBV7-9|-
CASSLWTGGSFGANVLTF
TGTGCCAGCAGCTTATGGACAGGGGGGAGCTTTGGGGCCAACGTCCTGACTTTC
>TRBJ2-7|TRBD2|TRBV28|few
CASSGALTSGSYEQYF
TGTGCCAGCAGTGGGGCATTGACTAGCGGCTCCTACGAGCAGTACTTC
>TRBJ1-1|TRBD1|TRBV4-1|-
CASSQPAVRDRGDTEAFF
TGCGCCAGCAGCCAACCTGCCGTGAGGGACAGGGGAGACACTGAAGCTTTCTTT
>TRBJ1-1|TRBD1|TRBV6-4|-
CASSVFGTANTEAFF
TGTGCCAGCAGTGTTTTCGGGACAGCGAACACTGAAGCTTTCTTT
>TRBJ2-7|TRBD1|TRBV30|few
CAWGAGQGNEQYF
TGTGCCTGGGGGGCGGGACAGGGTAACGAGCAGTACTTC
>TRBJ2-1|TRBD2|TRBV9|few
CASSVAMGLAGDEQFF
TGTGCCAGCAGCGTAGCGATGGGACTAGCGGGAGATGAGCAGTTCTTC
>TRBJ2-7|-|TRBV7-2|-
CASSTGPYDEQYF
TGTGCCAGCAGCACGGGGCCCTACGACGAGCAGTACTTC
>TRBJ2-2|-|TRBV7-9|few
CASSLAGNTGELFF
TGTGCCAGCAGCTTGGCTGGGAACACCGGGGAGCTGTTTTTT
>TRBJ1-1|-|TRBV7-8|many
CASSLVHYNTEAFF
TGTGCCAGCAGCTTGGTGCATTATAACACTGAAGCTTTCTTT
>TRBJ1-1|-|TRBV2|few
CASIVAVDTEAFF
TGTGCCAGCATCGTCGCGGTGGACACTGAAGCTTTCTTT
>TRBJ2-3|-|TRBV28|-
CASSVVPSRADTQYF
TGTGCCAGCAGTGTCGTTCCTAGTCGGGCGGATACGCAGTATTTT
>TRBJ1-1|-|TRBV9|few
CASSPTVGNTEAFF
TGTGCCAGCAGCCCTACAGTAGGGAACACTGAAGCTTTCTTT
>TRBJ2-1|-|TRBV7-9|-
CASSPNYEQFF
TGTGCCAGCAGCCCGAACTATGAGCAGTTCTTC
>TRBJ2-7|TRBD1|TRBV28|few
CASSEGGQGPSYEQYF
TGTGCCAGCAGTGAGGGTGGACAGGGACCCTCCTACGAGCAGTACTTC
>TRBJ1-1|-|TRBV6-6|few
CASSYSQVVNTEAFF
TGTGCCAGCAGTTACTCGCAGGTAGTGAACACTGAAGCTTTCTTT
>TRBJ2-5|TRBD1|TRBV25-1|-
CASSGSDRAGETQYF
TGTGCCAGCAGTGGTTCGGACAGGGCCGGAGAGACCCAGTACTTC
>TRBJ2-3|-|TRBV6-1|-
CASTPLGTSTDTQYF
TGTGCCAGCACCCCATTGGGAACTAGCACAGATACGCAGTATTTT
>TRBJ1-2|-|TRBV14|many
CASSRGSGYTF
TGTGCCAGCAGCCGCGGATCAGGCTACACCTTC
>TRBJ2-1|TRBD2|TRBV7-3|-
CASSSVGTSGRKFF
TGTGCCAGCAGCTCCGTCGGGACTAGCGGGAGAAAGTTCTTC
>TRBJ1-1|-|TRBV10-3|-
CAIRSPGNTEAFF
TGTGCCATCAGGTCCCCCGGGAACACTGAAGCTTTCTTT